Shown below are 5 T cell receptor beta chains from a single sample sequenced in a study of shared clonotypes between healthy human individuals (dated by TCRdb to the early 2020s). Receptor amplification or capture employed the immunoSEQ multiplex PCR assay. The immuneACCESS repertoire file appears here via TCRdb, limited to in-frame rearrangements. These files lack a portion of the clones; in checked studies, under half of the deficit traces to unresolved V genes, and the cause of the others is not known. The sample table lists roughly 300,000 clones, more than 60% of them with a count of one. Jointly, the top ten make up less than 11% of the sample. Sequencing used memory CD4+ T cells sorted from blood. This sample's cell subset or site label indicates: CD45RA-negative fraction. The receptor set was obtained from a man aged 25 to 45 in good health.

The rearrangement uses TRBV5-6 and TRBJ2-3; TRBD2 is a possible D gene (5 bases). This CDR3 comprises 17 residues. Germline V gene lookup returns CDR1 SGHDT and CDR2 YYEEEE. V was trimmed by 4 bases and J by 10 bases, leaving 28 bases between them. CDR3 nucleotides: TGTGCCAGCAGCGGCATGTGGTCGGTGGCAGAGGGCGGCCCGCAGTATTTT. Residues: CASSGMWSVAEGGPQYF.

This clone occurred once. The chain combines TRBV9 with TRBJ2-1; 7 nucleotides match TRBD2. In germline, CDR1 is SGDLS, CDR2 YYNGEE. The CDR3 totals 14 residues. V shed 3 bases, J shed 10 bases, and the junction held 10 bases outside the gene matches. In nucleotides, the CDR3 is TGTGCCAGCAGCGCTAACGGGAGGTCGTACGAGCAGTTCTTC. Translation gives CASSANGRSYEQFF.

The V and J genes are TRBV5-1 and TRBJ2-7, with D perhaps given as TRBD1 or TRBD2 (5 bases each). Trimming took off 7 bases at V and 2 bases at J, with 10 bases between the two ends. The CDR3 covers 12 residues. The germline CDR1 and CDR2 sequences are SGHRS and YFSETQ. This CDR3 reads CASWDGAYEQYF. The CDR3 DNA reads TGCGCCAGCTGGGACGGGGCCTACGAGCAGTACTTC.

The chain links TRBV6-1 to TRBJ2-3, with 7 bases fitting TRBD2. Losses at the gene ends were 8 bases for V and 6 bases for J; bases not matched to a gene: 14. Germline lookup yields CDR1 MNHNS and CDR2 SASEGT. The CDR3 extends over 15 amino acids. CDR3 DNA sequence: TGTGCCAGCTCTTCGGGTGGGAGGGCTCTGGATACGCAGTATTTT. This gives the protein CASSSGGRALDTQYF.

The chain couples TRBV6-6 to TRBJ1-3; possible D gene TRBD1, 6 bases. The CDR3 is made up of 15 amino acids. V was trimmed by 2 bases and J by 6 bases, leaving 14 bases between them. CDR1 and CDR2 from the germline V gene are MNHNY and SVGAGI (reference sequence). The CDR3 here is CASSYGGSPENTIYF. The CDR3 coding sequence is TGTGCCAGCAGTTACGGGGGCAGCCCTGAAAACACCATATATTTT.